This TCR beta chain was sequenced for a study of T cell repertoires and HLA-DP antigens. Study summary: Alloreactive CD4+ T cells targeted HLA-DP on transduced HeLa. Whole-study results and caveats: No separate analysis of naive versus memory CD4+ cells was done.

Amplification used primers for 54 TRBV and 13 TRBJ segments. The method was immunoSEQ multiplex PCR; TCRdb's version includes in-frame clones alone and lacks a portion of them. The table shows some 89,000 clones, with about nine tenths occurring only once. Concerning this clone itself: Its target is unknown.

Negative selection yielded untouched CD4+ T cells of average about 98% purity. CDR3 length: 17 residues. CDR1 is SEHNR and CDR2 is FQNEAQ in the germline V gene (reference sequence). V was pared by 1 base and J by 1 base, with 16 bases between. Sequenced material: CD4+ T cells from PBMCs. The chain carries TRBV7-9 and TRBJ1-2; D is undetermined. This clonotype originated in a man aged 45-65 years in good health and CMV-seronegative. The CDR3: CASSLVVGPRDNYGYTF. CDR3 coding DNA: TGTGCCAGCAGCTTAGTGGTAGGGCCCCGTGATAACTATGGCTACACCTTC.